This T cell receptor beta chain was observed in a study of blood T cell repertoires in COVID-19. Across the study: Collection of acute and convalescent COVID-19 samples took place in the United States, Italy and Spain. Nucleic acid was either cDNA or gDNA, and it came from T cells, B-cell-depleted T cells, or PBMCs.

Original processing methods: Reference gene primer amplification in the assay estimated nucleated cell counts. The method was immunoSEQ multiplex PCR; TCRdb's version includes in-frame clones alone and lacks a portion of them. D and trimming come from the DNA, and the V and J calls and clone size come from that table. The sample holds tens of thousands of clones, approximately 77% seen once. Germline assignment: CDR1 GTSNPN and CDR2 SVGIG (reference sequence). The V segment lost 2 bases and the J segment 9 bases; nucleotides outside the gene matches: 10. CDR3 length: 15 amino acids. The chain recombines TRBV30 with TRBJ1-5; 10 bases line up with TRBD1. This receptor was identified in a human donor in a cohort sampled during active COVID-19. Material for sequencing was peripheral blood. The CDR3 spells CAWSLAGTGARPQHF. CDR3 bases: TGTGCCTGGAGTCTTGCCGGGACAGGGGCCCGGCCCCAGCATTTT.